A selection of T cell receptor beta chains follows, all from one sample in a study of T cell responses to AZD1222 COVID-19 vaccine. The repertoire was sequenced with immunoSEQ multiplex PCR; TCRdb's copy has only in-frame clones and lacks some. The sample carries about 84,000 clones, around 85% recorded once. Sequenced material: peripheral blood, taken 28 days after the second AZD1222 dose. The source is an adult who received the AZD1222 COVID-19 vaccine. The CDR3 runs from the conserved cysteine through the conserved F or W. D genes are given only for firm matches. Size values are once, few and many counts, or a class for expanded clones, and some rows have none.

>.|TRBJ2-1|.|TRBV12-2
CASRPNRDRGYNEQFF
TGTGCAAGTCGACCTAACCGGGACAGGGGTTACAATGAGCAGTTCTTC
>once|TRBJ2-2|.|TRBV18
CASSPPQGRGGTGELFF
TGTGCCAGCTCACCACCTCAAGGAAGGGGAGGCACCGGGGAGCTGTTTTTT
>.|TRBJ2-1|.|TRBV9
CASSLHNEQFF
TGTGCCAGCAGCCTCCACAATGAGCAGTTCTTC
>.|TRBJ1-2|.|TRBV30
CAWDRSNYGYTF
TGTGCCTGGGACAGGTCTAACTATGGCTACACCTTC
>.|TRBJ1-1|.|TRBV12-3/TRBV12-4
CASSHREAFF
TGTGCCAGCAGCCACAGGGAAGCTTTCTTT
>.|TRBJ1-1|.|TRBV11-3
CASSTGGYTEAFF
TGTGCCAGCAGCACGGGGGGATACACTGAAGCTTTCTTT
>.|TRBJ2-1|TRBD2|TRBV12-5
CASGPLGGGNYNEQFF
TGTGCTAGTGGCCCCCTTGGCGGGGGGAACTACAATGAGCAGTTCTTC
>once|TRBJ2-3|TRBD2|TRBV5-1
CASSLGAGVGTDTQYF
TGCGCCAGCAGCTTGGGGGCGGGAGTCGGGACAGATACGCAGTATTTT
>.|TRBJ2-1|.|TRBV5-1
CASSSGSDSGEQFF
TGCGCCAGCAGCTCCGGCTCAGATTCGGGAGAGCAGTTCTTC
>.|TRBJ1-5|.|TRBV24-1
CATAGRGGNQPQHF
TGTGCCACCGCAGGGAGAGGTGGCAATCAGCCCCAGCATTTT
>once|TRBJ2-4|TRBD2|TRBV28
CASTLTSGGKNIQYF
TGTGCCAGCACCCTCACTAGCGGGGGTAAAAACATTCAGTACTTC
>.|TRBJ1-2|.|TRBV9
CASSPNGFGYTF
TGTGCCAGCAGCCCCAACGGGTTCGGCTACACCTTC
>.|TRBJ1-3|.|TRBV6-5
CASSYGTDFSGNTIYF
TGTGCCAGCAGTTATGGGACCGATTTCTCTGGAAACACCATATATTTT
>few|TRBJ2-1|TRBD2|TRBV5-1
CASSWSGGANNEQFF
TGCGCCAGCAGCTGGAGCGGGGGTGCGAACAATGAGCAGTTCTTC
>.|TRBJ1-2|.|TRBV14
CASSQARSGGGGYTF
TGTGCCAGCAGCCAAGCAAGATCGGGGGGAGGTGGCTACACCTTC
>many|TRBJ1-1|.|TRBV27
CASSKRTRDTEAFF
TGTGCCAGCAGTAAGAGGACAAGAGACACTGAAGCTTTCTTT
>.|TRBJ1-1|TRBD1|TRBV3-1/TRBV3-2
CASSSPGQGNTEAFF
TGTGCCAGCAGCTCACCGGGACAGGGCAACACTGAAGCTTTCTTT
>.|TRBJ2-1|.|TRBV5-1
CASSLAGSSYNEQFF
TGCGCCAGCAGCTTGGCTGGGTCTTCCTACAATGAGCAGTTCTTC
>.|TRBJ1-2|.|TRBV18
CASSQRDGLYGYTF
TGTGCCAGCTCACAGAGAGACGGCCTCTATGGCTACACCTTC
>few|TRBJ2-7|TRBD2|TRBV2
CASKAGLASISSYEQYF
TGTGCCAGCAAGGCGGGACTAGCGTCTATAAGCTCCTACGAGCAGTACTTC
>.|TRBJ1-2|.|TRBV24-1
CATSVSGKNYGYTF
TGTGCCACCAGTGTCTCAGGAAAAAACTATGGCTACACCTTT
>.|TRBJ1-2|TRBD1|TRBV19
CASTKGQGANYGYTF
TGTGCCAGTACCAAAGGACAGGGTGCTAACTATGGCTACACCTTC
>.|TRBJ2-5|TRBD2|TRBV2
CASLQERELGETQYF
TGTGCCAGCCTCCAGGAGCGGGAGCTTGGAGAGACCCAGTACTTC
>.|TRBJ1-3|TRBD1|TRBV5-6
CASSLGQGFGNTIYF
TGTGCCAGCAGCTTGGGACAGGGTTTTGGAAACACCATATATTTT
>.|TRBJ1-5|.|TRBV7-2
CASSLAPQPQHF
TGTGCCAGCAGCTTAGCCCCTCAGCCCCAGCATTTT
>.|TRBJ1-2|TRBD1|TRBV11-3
CASSPLGQGELGYGYTF
TGTGCCAGCAGCCCCCTGGGACAGGGGGAATTAGGCTATGGCTACACCTTC
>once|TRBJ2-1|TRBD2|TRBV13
CASSSIHGTSGYNEQFF
TGTGCCAGCAGCTCGATTCACGGGACTAGCGGATACAATGAGCAGTTCTTC